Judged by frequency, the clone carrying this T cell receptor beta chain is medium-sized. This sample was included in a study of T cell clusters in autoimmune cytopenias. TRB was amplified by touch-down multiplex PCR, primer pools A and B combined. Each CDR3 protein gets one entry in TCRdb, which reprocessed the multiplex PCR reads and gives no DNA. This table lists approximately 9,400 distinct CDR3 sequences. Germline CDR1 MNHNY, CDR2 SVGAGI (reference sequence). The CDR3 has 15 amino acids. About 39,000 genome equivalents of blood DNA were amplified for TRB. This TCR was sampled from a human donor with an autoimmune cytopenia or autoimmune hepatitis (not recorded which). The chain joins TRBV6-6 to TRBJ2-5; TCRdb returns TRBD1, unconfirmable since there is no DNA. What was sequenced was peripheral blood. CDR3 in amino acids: CASSYPGAGEETQYF.